This T cell receptor beta chain was retrieved from a study of control samples from healthy donors and cancer patients. TCRdb keeps only in-frame clones here, not all; method: immunoSEQ multiplex PCR. This repertoire shows 120,000 or so clones, about 93% found once; its top ten account for over 2%. This CDR3 has 12 amino acids. V lost 1 base, J lost 7 bases, and 7 bases lay in between. The germline V gene encodes CDR1 LGHNA and CDR2 YNFKEQ. V is TRBV4-2 and J is TRBJ1-1, with D possibly TRBD1 on 5 matching bases. The clonotype was recovered from a man aged 18 to 30 in good health. Input material: blood. This CDR3 is CASSQGQSEAFF. CDR3 nucleotides: TGTGCCAGCAGCCAAGGACAGAGTGAAGCTTTCTTT.